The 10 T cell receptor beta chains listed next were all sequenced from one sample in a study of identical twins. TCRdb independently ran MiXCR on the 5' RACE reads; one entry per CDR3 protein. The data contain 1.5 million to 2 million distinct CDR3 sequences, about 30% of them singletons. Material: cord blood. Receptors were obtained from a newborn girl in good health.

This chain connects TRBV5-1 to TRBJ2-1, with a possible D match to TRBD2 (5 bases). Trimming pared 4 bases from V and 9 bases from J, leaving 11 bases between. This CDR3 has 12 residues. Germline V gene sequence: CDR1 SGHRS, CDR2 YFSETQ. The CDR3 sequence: CASSPLGTEQFF. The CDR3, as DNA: TGCGCCAGCAGCCCACTAGGCACTGAGCAGTTCTTC.

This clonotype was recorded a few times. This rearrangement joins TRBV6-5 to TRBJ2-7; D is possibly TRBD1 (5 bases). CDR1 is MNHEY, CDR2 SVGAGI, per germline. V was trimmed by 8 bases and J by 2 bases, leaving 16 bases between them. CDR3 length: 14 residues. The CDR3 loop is CASQGNGLAYEQYF. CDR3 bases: TGTGCCAGCCAGGGAAACGGTCTCGCCTACGAGCAGTACTTC.

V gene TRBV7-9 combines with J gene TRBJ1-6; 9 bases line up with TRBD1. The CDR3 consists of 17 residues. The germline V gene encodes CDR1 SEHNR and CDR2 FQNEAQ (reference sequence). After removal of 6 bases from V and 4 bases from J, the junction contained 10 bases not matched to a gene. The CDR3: CASRLTRDREYNSPLHF. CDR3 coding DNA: TGTGCCAGCAGGCTAACTCGGGACAGGGAATATAATTCACCCCTCCACTTT.

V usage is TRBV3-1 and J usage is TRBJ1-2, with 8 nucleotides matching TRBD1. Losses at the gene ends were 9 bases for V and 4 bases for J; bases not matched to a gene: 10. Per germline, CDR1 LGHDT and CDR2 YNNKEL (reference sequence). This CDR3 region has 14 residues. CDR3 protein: CASSWTGSSYGYTF. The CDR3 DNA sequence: TGTGCCAGTTCCTGGACAGGGTCTAGCTATGGCTACACCTTC.

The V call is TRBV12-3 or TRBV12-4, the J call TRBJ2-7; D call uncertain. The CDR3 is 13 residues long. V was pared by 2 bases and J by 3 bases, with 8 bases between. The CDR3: CASSLRSNYEQYF. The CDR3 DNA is TGTGCCAGCAGTTTAAGGTCTAACTACGAGCAGTACTTC.

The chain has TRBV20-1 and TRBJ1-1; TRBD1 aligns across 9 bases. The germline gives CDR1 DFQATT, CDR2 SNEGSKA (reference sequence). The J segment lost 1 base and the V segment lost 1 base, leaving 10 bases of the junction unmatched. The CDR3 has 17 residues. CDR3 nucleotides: TGCAGTGCTAGAGTCGTAAGGACAGGGGAGGGGAACACTGAAGCTTTCTTT. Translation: CSARVVRTGEGNTEAFF.

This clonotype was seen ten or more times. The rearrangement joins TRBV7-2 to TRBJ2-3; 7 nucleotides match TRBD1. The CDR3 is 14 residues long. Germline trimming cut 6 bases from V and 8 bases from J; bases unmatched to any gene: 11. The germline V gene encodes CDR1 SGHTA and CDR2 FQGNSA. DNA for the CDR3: TGTGCCAGCAGGGACAGGTCAACTCTATCTACGCAGTATTTT. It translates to CASRDRSTLSTQYF.

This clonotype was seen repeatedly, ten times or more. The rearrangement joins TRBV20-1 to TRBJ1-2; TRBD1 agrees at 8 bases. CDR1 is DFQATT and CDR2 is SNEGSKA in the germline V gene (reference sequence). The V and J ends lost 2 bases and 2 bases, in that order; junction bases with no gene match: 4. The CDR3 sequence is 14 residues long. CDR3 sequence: CSARPGQGNYGYTF. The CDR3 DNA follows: TGCAGTGCTAGACCCGGACAGGGCAACTATGGCTACACCTTC.

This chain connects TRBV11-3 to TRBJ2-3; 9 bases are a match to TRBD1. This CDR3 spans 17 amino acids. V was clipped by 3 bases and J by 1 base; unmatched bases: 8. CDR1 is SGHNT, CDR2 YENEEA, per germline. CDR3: CASSLGGTGMGTDTQYF. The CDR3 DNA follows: TGTGCCAGCAGCTTGGGCGGGACAGGGATGGGCACAGATACGCAGTATTTT.

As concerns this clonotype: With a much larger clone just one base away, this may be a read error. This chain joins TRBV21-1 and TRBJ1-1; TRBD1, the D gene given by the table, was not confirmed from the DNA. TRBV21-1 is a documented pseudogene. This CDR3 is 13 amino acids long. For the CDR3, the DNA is TGTGCCAGCAACGCGACAGGGGGCACTGAAGCTTTCTTT. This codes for CASNATGGTEAFF.